This T cell receptor beta chain was sequenced for a study of blood T cell repertoires in COVID-19. Study as a whole: Researchers got acute and convalescent COVID-19 samples from the United States, Italy and Spain.

In the original analysis: Reference gene primers were amplified, and this amplification served to estimate nucleated cell counts. The table came from immunoSEQ multiplex PCR; TCRdb's copy has only in-frame clones and leaves some out. The V and J calls and the clone size are those of that table, but D and trimming were determined from the DNA. The data contain more than 250,000 clones, around 90% of them seen just once; the ten biggest clones take up 1%. The CDR3 runs to 12 residues. The V end was cut by 9 bases, the J end by 6 bases, with 15 bases between. Germline lookup yields CDR1 LNHNV and CDR2 YYDKDF (reference sequence).

Sequencing was done on a sample of peripheral blood. The rearrangement uses TRBV15 and TRBJ2-7, with a possible D match to TRBD2 (5 bases). The sequence was collected from a man aged 45 to 65 with active or convalescent COVID-19. The CDR3 sequence: CATGEAAREQYF. The CDR3 DNA is TGTGCCACGGGTGAAGCGGCCCGCGAGCAGTACTTC.